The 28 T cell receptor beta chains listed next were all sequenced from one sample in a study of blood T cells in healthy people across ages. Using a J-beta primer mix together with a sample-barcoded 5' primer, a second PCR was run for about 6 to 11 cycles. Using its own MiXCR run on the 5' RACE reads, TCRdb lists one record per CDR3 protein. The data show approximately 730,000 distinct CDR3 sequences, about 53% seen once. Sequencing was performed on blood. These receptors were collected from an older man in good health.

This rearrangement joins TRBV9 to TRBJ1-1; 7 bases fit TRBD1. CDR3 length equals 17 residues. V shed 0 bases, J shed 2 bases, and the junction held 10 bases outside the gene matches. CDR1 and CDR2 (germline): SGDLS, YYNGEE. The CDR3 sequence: CASSVEGGDRANTEAFF. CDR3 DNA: TGTGCCAGCAGCGTAGAAGGGGGCGACAGGGCTAACACTGAAGCTTTCTTT.

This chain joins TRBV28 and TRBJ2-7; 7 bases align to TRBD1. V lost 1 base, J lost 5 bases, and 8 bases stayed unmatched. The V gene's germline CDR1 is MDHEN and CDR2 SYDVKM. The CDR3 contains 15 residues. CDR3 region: CASSLYRGRPNEQYF. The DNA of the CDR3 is TGTGCCAGCAGTTTATATAGGGGGCGGCCAAACGAGCAGTACTTC.

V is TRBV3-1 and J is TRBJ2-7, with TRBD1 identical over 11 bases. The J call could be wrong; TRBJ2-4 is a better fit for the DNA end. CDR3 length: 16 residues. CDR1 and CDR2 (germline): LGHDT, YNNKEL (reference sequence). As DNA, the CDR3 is TGTGCCAGCAGCCACCGGGACAGGGGGGCCAAAAACATTCAGTACTTC. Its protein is CASSHRDRGAKNIQYF.

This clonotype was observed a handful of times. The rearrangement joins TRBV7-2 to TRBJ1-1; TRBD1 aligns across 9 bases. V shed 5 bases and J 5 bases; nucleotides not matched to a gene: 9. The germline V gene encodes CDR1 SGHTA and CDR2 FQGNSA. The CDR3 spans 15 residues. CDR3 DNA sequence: TGTGCCAGCAGCGGCCAACAGGGGGCGAGGACTGAAGCTTTCTTT. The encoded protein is CASSGQQGARTEAFF. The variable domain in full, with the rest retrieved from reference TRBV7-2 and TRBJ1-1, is GAGVSQSPSNKVTEKGKDVELRCDPISGHTALYWYRQSLGQGLEFLIYFQGNSAPDKSGLPSDRFSAERTGGSVSTLTIQRTQQEDSAVYLCASSGQQGARTEAFFGQGTRLTVV.

In DNA form, the CDR3 reads TGCGCCAGCAGCATACTAGCGGGAGGGCCTGGGAACATTCAGTACTTC. Encoded protein: CASSILAGGPGNIQYF. The rearrangement links TRBV5-1 to TRBJ2-4; 13 nucleotides agree with TRBD2. Germline lookup yields CDR1 SGHRS and CDR2 YFSETQ. V gave up 4 bases and J gave up 7 bases; unmatched junction bases: 8. CDR3 length equals 16 residues. The complete variable domain, with remaining parts taken from reference TRBV5-1 and TRBJ2-4, reads KAGVTQTPRYLIKTRGQQVTLSCSPISGHRSVSWYQQTPGQGLQFLFEYFSETQRNKGNFPGRFSGRQFSNSRSEMNVSTLELGDSALYLCASSILAGGPGNIQYFGAGTRLSVL.

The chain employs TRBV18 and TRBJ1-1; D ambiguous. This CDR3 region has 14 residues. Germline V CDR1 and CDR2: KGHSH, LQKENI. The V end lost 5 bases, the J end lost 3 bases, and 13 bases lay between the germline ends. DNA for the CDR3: TGTGCCAGCTCAAGAAATCGTTGGGACACTGAAGCTTTCTTT. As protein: CASSRNRWDTEAFF.

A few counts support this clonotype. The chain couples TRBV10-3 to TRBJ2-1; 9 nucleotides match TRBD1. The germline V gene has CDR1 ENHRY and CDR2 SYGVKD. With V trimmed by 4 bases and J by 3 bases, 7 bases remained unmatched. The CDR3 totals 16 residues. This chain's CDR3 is CAISGGTGNSYNEQFF. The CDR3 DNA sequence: TGTGCCATCAGTGGGGGGACAGGGAACAGCTACAATGAGCAGTTCTTC.

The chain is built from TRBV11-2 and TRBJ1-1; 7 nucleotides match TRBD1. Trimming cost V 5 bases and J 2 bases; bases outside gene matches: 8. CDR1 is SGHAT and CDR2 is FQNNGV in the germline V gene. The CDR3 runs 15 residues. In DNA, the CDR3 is TGTGCCAGCAGCCGAGGCGACAGGGTAAACACTGAAGCTTTCTTT. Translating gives CASSRGDRVNTEAFF. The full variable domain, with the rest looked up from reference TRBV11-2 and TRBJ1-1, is EAGVAQSPRYKIIEKRQSVAFWCNPISGHATLYWYQQILGQGPKLLIQFQNNGVVDDSQLPKDRFSAERLKGVDSTLKIQPAKLEDSAVYLCASSRGDRVNTEAFFGQGTRLTVV.

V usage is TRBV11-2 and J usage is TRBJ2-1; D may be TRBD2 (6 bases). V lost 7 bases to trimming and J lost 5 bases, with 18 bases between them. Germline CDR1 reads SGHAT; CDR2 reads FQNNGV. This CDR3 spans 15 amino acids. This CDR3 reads CASTNGTRKDNEQFF. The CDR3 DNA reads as TGTGCCAGCACCAACGGGACTCGAAAGGACAATGAGCAGTTCTTC.

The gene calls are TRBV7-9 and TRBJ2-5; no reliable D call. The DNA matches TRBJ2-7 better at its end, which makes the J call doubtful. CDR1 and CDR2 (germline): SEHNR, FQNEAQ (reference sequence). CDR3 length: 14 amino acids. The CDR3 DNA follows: TGTGCCAGCAGCTTAACAGAAGTAGGCGGCGAGCAGTACTTC. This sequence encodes CASSLTEVGGEQYF.

CDR3 region: CASRVMKRFAGGETQYF. In DNA form, the CDR3 reads TGTGCCAGCAGGGTCATGAAACGGTTTGCGGGAGGAGAGACCCAGTACTTC. The rearrangement joins TRBV2 to TRBJ2-4, with 8 nucleotides matching TRBD2. Near its end, the DNA agrees better with TRBJ2-5, so the J call may be wrong. Germline CDR1 is SNHLY and CDR2 is FYNNEI. The CDR3 covers 17 residues.

The CDR3: CASSPSGVGVFTNEQFF. In DNA form, the CDR3 reads TGTGCCAGCAGTCCCTCCGGGGTAGGGGTTTTTACGAATGAGCAGTTCTTC. The V gene is TRBV27, the J gene TRBJ2-1; possibly TRBD1 or TRBD2 for D (5 bases each). The CDR3 length is 17 residues. V lost 5 bases and J 7 bases, leaving 24 bases between the germline ends. Germline CDR1 and CDR2: MNHEY and SMNVEV (reference sequence).

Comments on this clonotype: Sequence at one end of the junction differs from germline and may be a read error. The DNA for the CDR3 is TGCGCCAGCGGCCAAGGTCCAGGGGCTGCCTACGAGCAGTACTTC. Amino acids: CASGQGPGAAYEQYF. The chain carries TRBV4-1 and TRBJ2-7; tentative D call: TRBD1 (6 bases). Germline CDR1 reads MGHRA; CDR2 reads YSYEKL. The CDR3 covers 15 residues.

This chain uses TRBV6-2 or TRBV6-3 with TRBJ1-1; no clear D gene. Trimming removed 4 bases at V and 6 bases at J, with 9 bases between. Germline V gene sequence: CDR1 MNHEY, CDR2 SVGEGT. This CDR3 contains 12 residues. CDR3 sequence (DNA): TGTGCCAGCAGTTCCCTGACGGCTGAAGCTTTCTTT. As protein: CASSSLTAEAFF.

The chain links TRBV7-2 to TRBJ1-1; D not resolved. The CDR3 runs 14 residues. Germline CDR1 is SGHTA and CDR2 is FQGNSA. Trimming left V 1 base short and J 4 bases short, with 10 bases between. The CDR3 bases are TGTGCCAGCAGCTTAGGGACCGCGACCACTGAAGCTTTCTTT. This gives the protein CASSLGTATTEAFF.

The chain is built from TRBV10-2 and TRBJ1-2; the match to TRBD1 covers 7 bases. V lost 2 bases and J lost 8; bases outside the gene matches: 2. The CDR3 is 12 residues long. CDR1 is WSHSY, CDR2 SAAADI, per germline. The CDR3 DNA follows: TGCGCCAGCAGTGAGGGGACAGTCGGCTACACCTTC. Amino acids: CASSEGTVGYTF.

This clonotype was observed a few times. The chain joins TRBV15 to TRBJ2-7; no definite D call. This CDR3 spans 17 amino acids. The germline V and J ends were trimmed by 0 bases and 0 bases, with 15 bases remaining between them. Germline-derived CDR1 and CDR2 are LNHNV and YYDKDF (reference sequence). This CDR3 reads CATSREGLGGSSYEQYF. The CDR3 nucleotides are TGTGCCACCAGCAGAGAAGGATTAGGCGGCAGCTCCTACGAGCAGTACTTC.

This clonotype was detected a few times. Here the CDR3 reads CASTRRAPTVDTQYF. In DNA form, the CDR3 reads TGTGCCAGCACCAGGAGGGCTCCTACCGTGGATACGCAGTATTTT. The chain has TRBV2 and TRBJ2-3; D perhaps matches TRBD2 (6 bases). CDR3 length: 15 amino acids. V was trimmed by 7 bases and J by 6 bases, leaving 20 bases between them. Per germline, CDR1 SNHLY and CDR2 FYNNEI.

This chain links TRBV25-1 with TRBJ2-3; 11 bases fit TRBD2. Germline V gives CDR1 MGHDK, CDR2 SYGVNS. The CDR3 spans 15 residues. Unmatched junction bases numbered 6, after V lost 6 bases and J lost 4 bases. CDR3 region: CASSASGRLADTQYF. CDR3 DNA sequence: TGTGCCAGCAGCGCTAGCGGGAGGTTGGCAGATACGCAGTATTTT.

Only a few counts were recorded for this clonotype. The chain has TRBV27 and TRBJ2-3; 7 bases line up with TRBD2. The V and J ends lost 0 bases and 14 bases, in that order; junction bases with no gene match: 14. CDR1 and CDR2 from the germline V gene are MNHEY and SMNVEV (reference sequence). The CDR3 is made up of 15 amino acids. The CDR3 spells CASSLSGGSGGYAYF. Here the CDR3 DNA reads TGTGCCAGCAGTTTATCTGGCGGGAGCGGCGGATACGCGTATTTT.

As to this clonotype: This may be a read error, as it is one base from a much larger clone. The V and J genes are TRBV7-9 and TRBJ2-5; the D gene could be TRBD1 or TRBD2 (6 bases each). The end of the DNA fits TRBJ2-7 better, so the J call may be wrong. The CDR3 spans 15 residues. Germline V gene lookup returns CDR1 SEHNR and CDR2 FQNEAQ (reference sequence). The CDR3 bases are TGTGCCAGCAGCCTCATGGCAGGGGACTTCGACGAGCAGTACTTC. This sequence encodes CASSLMAGDFDEQYF.

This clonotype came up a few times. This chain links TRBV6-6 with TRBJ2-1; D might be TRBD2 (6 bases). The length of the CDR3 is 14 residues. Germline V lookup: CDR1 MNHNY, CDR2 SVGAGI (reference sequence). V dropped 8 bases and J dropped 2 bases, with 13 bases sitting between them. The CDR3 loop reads CASRERVTYNEQFF. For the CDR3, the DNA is TGTGCCAGCCGGGAGAGGGTCACCTACAATGAGCAGTTCTTC.

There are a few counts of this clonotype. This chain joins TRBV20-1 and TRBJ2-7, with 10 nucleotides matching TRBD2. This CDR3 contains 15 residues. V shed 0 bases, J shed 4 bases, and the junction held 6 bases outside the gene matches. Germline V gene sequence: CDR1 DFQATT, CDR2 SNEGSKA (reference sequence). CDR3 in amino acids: CSARDRAGGQYEQYF. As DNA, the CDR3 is TGCAGTGCTAGAGATCGAGCGGGAGGGCAGTACGAGCAGTACTTC.

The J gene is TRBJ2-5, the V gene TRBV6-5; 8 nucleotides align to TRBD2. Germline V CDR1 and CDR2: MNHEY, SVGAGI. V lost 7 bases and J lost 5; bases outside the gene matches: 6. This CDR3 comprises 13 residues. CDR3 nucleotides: TGTGCCAGCACCGCACCGGGGGGGGAGACCCAGTACTTC. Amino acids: CASTAPGGETQYF.

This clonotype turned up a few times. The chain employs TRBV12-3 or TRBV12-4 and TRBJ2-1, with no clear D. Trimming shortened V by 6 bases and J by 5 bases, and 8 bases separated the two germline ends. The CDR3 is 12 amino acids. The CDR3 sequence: CASSLLNNEQFF. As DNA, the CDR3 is TGTGCCAGCAGCCTCCTTAACAATGAGCAGTTCTTC.

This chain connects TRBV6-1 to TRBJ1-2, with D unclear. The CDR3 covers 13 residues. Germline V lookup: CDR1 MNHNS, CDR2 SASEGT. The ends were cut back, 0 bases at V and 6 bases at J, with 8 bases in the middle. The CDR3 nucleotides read TGTGCCAGCAGTGAAGCGGAGGGTGATGGCTACACCTTC. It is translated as CASSEAEGDGYTF.

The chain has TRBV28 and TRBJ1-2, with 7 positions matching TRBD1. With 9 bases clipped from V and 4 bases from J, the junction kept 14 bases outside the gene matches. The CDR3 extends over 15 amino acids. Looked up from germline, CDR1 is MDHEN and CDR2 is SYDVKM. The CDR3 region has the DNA TGTGCCAGTAACGACAGGGCGACGGACTTCTATGGCTACACCTTC. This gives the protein CASNDRATDFYGYTF.

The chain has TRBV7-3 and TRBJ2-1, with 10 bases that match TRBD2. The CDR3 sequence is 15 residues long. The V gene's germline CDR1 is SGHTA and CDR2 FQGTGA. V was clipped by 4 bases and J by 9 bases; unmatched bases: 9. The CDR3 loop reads CASSSGVAGGCEQFF. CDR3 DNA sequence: TGTGCCAGCAGCTCGGGGGTAGCGGGAGGCTGTGAGCAGTTCTTC. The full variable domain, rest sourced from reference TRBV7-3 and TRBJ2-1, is GAGVSQTPSNKVTEKGKYVELRCDPISGHTALYWYRQSLGQGPEFLIYFQGTGAADDSGLPNDRFFAVRPEGSVSTLKIQRTERGDSAVYLCASSSGVAGGCEQFFGPGTRLTVL.